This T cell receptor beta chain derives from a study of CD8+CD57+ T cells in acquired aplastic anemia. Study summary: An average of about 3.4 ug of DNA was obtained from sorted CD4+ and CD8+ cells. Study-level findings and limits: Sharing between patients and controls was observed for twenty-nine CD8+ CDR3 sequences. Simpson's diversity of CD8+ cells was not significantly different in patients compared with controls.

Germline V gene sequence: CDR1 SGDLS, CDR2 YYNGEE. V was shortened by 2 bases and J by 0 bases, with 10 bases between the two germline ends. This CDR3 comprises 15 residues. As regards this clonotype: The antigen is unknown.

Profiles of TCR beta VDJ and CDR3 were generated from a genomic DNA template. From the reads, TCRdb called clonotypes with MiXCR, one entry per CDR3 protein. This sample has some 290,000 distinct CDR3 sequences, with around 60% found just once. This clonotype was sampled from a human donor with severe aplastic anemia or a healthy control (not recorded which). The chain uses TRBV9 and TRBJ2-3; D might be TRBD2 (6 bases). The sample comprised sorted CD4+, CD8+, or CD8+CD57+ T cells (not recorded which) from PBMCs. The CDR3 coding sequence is TGTGCCAGCAGCGTCGGACTAACTAGCACAGATACGCAGTATTTT. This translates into CASSVGLTSTDTQYF.